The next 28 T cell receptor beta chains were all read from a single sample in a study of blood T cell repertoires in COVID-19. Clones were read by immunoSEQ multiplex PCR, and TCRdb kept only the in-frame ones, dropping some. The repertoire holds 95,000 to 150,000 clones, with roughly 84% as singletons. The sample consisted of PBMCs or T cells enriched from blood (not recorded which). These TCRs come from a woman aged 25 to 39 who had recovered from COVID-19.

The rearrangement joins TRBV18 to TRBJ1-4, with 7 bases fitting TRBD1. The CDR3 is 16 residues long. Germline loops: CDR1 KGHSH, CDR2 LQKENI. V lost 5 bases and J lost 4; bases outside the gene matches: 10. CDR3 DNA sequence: TGTGCCAGCTCAGCTTCAACAGGGGTGGTTAATGAAAAACTGTTTTTT. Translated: CASSASTGVVNEKLFF.

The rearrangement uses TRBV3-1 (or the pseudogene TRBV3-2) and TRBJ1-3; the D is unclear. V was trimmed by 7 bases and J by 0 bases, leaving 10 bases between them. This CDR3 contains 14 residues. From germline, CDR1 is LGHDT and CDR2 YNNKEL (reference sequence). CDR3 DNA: TGTGCCAGCACTTCCGGGGTCTCTGGAAACACCATATATTTT. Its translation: CASTSGVSGNTIYF.

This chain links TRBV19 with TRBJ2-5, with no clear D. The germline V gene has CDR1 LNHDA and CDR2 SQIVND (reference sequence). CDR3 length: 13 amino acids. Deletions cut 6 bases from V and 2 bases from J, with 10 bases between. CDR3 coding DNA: TGTGCCAGTAGCCCCAGCGAACAAGAGACCCAGTACTTC. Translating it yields CASSPSEQETQYF.

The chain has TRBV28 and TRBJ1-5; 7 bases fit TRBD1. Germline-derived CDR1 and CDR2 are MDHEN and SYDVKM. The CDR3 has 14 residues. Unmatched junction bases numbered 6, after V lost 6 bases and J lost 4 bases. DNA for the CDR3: TGTGCCAGCAGCCGGGACAGCCTAAATCAGCCCCAGCATTTT. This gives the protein CASSRDSLNQPQHF.

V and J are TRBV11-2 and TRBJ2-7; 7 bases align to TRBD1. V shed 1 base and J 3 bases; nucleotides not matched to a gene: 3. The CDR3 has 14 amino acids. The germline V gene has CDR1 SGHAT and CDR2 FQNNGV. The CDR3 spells CASSLGPGGYEQYF. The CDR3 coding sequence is TGTGCCAGCAGCTTAGGCCCAGGGGGCTACGAGCAGTACTTC.

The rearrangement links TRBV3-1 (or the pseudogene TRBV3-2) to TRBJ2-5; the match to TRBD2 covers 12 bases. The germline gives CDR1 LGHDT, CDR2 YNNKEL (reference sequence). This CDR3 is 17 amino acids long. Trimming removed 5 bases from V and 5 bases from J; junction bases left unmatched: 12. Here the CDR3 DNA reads TGTGCCAGCAGCTCCGGGACTAGCGGGCACCGGTTGGAGACCCAGTACTTC. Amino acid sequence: CASSSGTSGHRLETQYF.

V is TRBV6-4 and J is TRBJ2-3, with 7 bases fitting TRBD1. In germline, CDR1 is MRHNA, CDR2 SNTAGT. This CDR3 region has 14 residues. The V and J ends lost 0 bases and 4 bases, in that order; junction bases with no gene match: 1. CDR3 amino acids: CASSDSQGADTQYF. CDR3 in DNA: TGTGCCAGCAGTGACTCGCAGGGGGCAGATACGCAGTATTTT.

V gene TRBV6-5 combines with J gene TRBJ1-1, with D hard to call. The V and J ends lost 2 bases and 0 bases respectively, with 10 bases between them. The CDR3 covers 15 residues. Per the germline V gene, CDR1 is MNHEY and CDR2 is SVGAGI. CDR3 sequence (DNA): TGTGCCAGCAGTTACCCCCCCGGGGTGAACACTGAAGCTTTCTTT. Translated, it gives CASSYPPGVNTEAFF.

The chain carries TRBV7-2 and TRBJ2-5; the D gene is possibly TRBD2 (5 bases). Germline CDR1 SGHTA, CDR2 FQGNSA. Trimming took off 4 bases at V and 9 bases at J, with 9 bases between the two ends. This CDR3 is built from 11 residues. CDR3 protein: CASSSVSAQYF. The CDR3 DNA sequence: TGTGCCAGCAGCTCGGTTAGCGCCCAGTACTTC. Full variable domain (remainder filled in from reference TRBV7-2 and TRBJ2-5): GAGVSQSPSNKVTEKGKDVELRCDPISGHTALYWYRQSLGQGLEFLIYFQGNSAPDKSGLPSDRFSAERTGGSVSTLTIQRTQQEDSAVYLCASSSVSAQYFGPGTRLLVL.

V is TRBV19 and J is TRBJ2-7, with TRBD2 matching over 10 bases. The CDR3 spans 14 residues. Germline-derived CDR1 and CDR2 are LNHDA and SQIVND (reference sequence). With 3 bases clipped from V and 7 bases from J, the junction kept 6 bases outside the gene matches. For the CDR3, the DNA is TGTGCCAGTAGTATTTCTAGCGGGAGACCTGAGCAGTACTTC. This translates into CASSISSGRPEQYF.

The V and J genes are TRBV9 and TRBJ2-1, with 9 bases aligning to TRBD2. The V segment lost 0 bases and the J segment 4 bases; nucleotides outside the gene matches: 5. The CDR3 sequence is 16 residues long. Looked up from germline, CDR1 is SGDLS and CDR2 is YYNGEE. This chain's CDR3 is CASSVARTSDYNEQFF. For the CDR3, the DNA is TGTGCCAGCAGCGTAGCAAGGACTAGCGATTACAATGAGCAGTTCTTC.

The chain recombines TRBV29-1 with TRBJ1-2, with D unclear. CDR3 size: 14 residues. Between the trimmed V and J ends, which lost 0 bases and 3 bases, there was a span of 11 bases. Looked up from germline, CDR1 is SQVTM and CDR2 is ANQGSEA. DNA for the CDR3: TGCAGCGTTGAAGATTCGGAGGTGTACTATGGCTACACCTTC. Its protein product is CSVEDSEVYYGYTF.

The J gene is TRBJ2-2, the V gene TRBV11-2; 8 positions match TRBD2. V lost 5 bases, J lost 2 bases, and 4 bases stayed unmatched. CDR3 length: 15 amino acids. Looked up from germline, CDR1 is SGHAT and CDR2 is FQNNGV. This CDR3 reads CASSVSGVNTGELFF. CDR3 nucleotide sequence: TGTGCCAGCAGCGTTAGCGGGGTAAACACCGGGGAGCTGTTTTTT.

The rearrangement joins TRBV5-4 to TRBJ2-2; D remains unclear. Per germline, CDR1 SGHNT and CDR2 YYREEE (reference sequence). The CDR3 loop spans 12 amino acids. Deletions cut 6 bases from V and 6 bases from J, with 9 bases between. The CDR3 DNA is TGTGCCAGCAACCAGCGCCCCGGGGAGCTGTTTTTT. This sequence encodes CASNQRPGELFF.

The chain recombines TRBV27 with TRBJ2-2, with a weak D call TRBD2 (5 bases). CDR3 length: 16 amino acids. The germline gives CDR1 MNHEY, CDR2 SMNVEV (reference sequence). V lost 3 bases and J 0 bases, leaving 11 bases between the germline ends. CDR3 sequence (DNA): TGTGCCAGCAGTTTCCCCGAGGGCCCGAACACCGGGGAGCTGTTTTTT. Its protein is CASSFPEGPNTGELFF.

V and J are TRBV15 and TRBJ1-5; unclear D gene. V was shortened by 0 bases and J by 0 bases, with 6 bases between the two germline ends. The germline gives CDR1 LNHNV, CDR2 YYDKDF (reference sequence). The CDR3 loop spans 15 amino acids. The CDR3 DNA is TGTGCCACCAGCAGAGATCCACATAGCAATCAGCCCCAGCATTTT. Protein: CATSRDPHSNQPQHF.

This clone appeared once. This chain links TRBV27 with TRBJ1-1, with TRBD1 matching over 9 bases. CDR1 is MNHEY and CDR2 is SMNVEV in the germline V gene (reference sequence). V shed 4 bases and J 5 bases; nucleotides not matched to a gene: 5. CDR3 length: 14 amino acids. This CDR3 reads CASSWDRDGTEAFF. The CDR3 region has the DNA TGTGCCAGCAGTTGGGACAGGGATGGGACTGAAGCTTTCTTT.

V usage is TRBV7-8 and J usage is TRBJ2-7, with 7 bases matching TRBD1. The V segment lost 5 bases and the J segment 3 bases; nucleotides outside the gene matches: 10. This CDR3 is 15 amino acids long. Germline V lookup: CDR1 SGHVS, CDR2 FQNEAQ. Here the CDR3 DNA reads TGTGCCAGCAGCACAACCGGGACAGCTATCTACGAGCAGTACTTC. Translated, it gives CASSTTGTAIYEQYF.

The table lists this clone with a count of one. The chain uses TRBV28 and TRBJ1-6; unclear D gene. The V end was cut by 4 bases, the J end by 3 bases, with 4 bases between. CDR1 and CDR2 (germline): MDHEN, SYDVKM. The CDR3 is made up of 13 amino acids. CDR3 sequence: CASSSNYNSPLHF. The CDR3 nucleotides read TGTGCCAGCAGTTCCAACTATAATTCACCCCTCCACTTT.

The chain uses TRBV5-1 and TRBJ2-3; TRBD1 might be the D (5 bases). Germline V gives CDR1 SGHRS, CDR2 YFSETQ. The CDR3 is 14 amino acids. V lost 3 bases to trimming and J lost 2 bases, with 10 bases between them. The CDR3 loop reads CASSSRTNTDTQYF. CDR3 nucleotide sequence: TGCGCCAGCAGCTCCCGGACAAACACAGATACGCAGTATTTT.

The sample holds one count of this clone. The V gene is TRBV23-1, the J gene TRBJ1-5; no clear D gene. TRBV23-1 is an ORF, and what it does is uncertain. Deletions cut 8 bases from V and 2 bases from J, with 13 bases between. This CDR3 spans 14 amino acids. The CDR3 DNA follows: TGCGCCAGCGGGAGGGATTTGGGCAATCAGCCCCAGCATTTT. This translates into CASGRDLGNQPQHF.

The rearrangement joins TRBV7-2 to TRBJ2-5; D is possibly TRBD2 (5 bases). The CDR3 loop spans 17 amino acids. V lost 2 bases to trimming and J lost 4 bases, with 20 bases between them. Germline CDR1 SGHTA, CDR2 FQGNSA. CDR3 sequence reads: CASSLFLGEITRETQYF. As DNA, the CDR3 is TGTGCCAGCAGCTTATTCCTCGGGGAGATTACCCGAGAGACCCAGTACTTC. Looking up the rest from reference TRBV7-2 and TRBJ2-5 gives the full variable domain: GAGVSQSPSNKVTEKGKDVELRCDPISGHTALYWYRQSLGQGLEFLIYFQGNSAPDKSGLPSDRFSAERTGGSVSTLTIQRTQQEDSAVYLCASSLFLGEITRETQYFGPGTRLLVL.

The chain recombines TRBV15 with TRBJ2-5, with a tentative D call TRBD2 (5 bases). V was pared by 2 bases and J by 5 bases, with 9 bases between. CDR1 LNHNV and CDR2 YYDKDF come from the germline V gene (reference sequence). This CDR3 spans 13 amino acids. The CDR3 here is CATSRRTGETQYF. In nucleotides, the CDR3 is TGTGCCACCAGCAGACGAACGGGGGAGACCCAGTACTTC.

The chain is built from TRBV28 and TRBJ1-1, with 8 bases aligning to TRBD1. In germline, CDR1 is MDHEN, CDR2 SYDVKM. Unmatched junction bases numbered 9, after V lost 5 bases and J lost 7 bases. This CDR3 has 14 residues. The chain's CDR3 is CASSGPGQVDEAFF. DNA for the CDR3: TGTGCCAGCAGTGGACCGGGACAGGTTGATGAAGCTTTCTTT.

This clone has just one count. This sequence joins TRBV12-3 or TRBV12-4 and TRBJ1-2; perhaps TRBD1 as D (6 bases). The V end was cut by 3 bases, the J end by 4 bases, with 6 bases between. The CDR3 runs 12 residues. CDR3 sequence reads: CASSFRGYGYTF. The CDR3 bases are TGTGCCAGCAGTTTCAGGGGCTATGGCTACACCTTC.

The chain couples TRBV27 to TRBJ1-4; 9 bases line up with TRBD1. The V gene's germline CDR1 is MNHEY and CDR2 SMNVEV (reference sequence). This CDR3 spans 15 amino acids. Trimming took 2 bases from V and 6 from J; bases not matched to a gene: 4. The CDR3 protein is CASSLDWTGDEKLFF. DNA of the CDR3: TGTGCCAGCAGTTTAGATTGGACAGGGGATGAAAAACTGTTTTTT.

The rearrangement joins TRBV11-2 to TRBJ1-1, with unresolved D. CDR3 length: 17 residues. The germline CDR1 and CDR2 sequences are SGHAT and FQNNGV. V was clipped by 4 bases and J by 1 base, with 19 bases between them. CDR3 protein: CASSSIRRSRRNTEAFF. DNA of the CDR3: TGTGCCAGCAGCTCCATTAGAAGGTCGCGGAGGAACACTGAAGCTTTCTTT.

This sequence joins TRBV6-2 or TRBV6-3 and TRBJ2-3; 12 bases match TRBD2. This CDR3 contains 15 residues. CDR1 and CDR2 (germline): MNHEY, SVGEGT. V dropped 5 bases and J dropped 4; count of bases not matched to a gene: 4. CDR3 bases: TGTGCCAGCAGTGCCTCTAGCGGGGGGGCAGATACGCAGTATTTT. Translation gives CASSASSGGADTQYF.